Here is one TCR beta chain with its context. Repertoires were generated with immunoSEQ multiplex PCR, while TCRdb's copy carries only in-frame clones and drops some. In the table there are some 68,000 clones, roughly nine tenths of which are singletons. With 3 bases removed from V and 7 bases from J, the gap between germline ends came to 13 bases. Germline V CDR1 and CDR2: KGHSH, LQKENI. The CDR3 runs to 14 residues. This entry belongs to a study of T cell changes during pregnancy in multiple sclerosis. This chain joins TRBV18 and TRBJ1-5, with TRBD1 as a possible D gene (5 bases). This TCR was sampled from a female donor with multiple sclerosis, enrolled in a pregnancy study. The sequencing used peripheral blood, collected in the second trimester of pregnancy. Written as DNA, the CDR3 is TGTGCCAGCTCACCGGACACCGGGCACCAGCCCCAGCATTTT. Amino acids: CASSPDTGHQPQHF.